This T cell receptor (beta chain) was sequenced in a study of early T cells in non-severe SARS-CoV-2 infection. In the study overall: The study sequenced bulk RNA from unsorted whole blood, with chains unpaired. Notes on the study in general: Anti-spike CD8 responses were favored in VDJdb matching, and private and CD4 specificities were missed.

This clonotype was recorded at least ten times. Its cognate antigen is unknown. Individually, cDNA molecules had unique molecular identifiers attached to them. MiXCR was run by TCRdb on the 5' RACE reads, yielding one entry per CDR3 protein. The sample contains 88,000 or so distinct CDR3 sequences, 14% to 15% of which appear only once. Germline CDR1 DFQATT, CDR2 SNEGSKA (reference sequence). This CDR3 is 12 amino acids long. Trimming cost V 4 bases and J 1 base, with 8 bases left between them. The sequencing sample was made of whole blood. This sequence originates from an adult who was a healthcare worker with PCR-confirmed SARS-CoV-2 infection or an uninfected control (not recorded which). The chain is built from TRBV20-1 and TRBJ2-7, with a weak D call TRBD1 (5 bases). CDR3 DNA sequence: TGCAGTGCTAATCAGGGATCCTACGAGCAGTACTTC. This gives the protein CSANQGSYEQYF.